These T cell receptor beta chains were read from a single sample in a study of T cells after yellow fever vaccination. A single record per CDR3 protein comes from TCRdb applying MiXCR to the 5' RACE reads. The sample has around 530,000 distinct CDR3 sequences, less than 20% seen once. The input for sequencing was PBMCs, taken less than 6 days after the first yellow fever vaccination. The receptor set was obtained from a man between 18 and 29 years old who received the YFV17D yellow fever vaccine. Each CDR3 is given with its conserved first and last residue. A D gene is named only where the DNA matches it firmly. Not all rows give a size; the values are once, few, many and, for expanded clones, a class.

TRBJ2-1,-,TRBV12-5,-,TGTGCTAGTGGTTTGGTATTGGGGGGCCCACTCTCCTACAATGAGCAGTTCTTC,CASGLVLGGPLSYNEQFF
TRBJ1-2,-,TRBV7-2,-,TGTGCCAGCAGCCGAACAGGGAGCAGCTATGGCTACACCTTC,CASSRTGSSYGYTF
TRBJ2-4,TRBD2,TRBV19,-,TGTGCCAGTAGTACCACTAGCGTTAAGGCAAAAAACATTCAGTACTTC,CASSTTSVKAKNIQYF
TRBJ1-6,-,TRBV3-1,few,TGTGCCAGCAGCCCCTCGACTGACAGCTATAATTCACCCCTCCACTTT,CASSPSTDSYNSPLHF
TRBJ2-5,TRBD1,TRBV4-2,few,TGTGCCAGCAGCCCGACAGGGGGCAGAACGGAGACCCAGTACTTC,CASSPTGGRTETQYF
TRBJ2-7,-,TRBV20-1,-,TGCAGTGCTCACCAGACCGGGACGGGCCCCCTGGAGCAGTACTTC,CSAHQTGTGPLEQYF
TRBJ2-3,-,TRBV18,few,TGTGCCAGCTCAACCTCCAGCGGTAGCACAGATACGCAGTATTTT,CASSTSSGSTDTQYF
TRBJ1-1,-,TRBV5-1,-,TGCGCCAGCATCGGACACCCGAACACTGAAGCTTTCTTT,CASIGHPNTEAFF
TRBJ2-5,-,TRBV28,few,TGTGCCAGCAGGGAGCTCGGGGAGACCCAGTACTTC,CASRELGETQYF
TRBJ2-2,-,TRBV9,many,TGTGCCAGCAGCGTTGGGACTGCGAACACCGGGGAGCTGTTTTTT,CASSVGTANTGELFF
TRBJ2-5,TRBD2,TRBV5-1,-,TGCGCCAGCAGCGCGGGACTAGCGGAGACCCAGTACTTC,CASSAGLAETQYF
TRBJ2-3,-,TRBV5-1,-,TGCGCCAGCAGTGTTAGCCCAGATGCGCAGTATTTT,CASSVSPDAQYF
TRBJ2-3,-,TRBV7-2,few,TGTGCCAGCAGCTCCCCGACTCTCGGGGATACGCAGTATTTT,CASSSPTLGDTQYF
TRBJ1-1,-,TRBV6-1,-,TGTGCCAGCAGCCGGTCCAGGGTGGAAACTGAAGCTTTCTTT,CASSRSRVETEAFF
TRBJ2-5,-,TRBV7-7,many,TGTGCCAGCAGCTTACGCCGGGGGTCCGAAGAGACCCAGTACTTC,CASSLRRGSEETQYF
TRBJ2-5,-,TRBV12-3/TRBV12-4,-,TGTGCCAGCAGTTTAGGGGAGACGGCGACCCAGTACTTC,CASSLGETATQYF
TRBJ2-2,-,TRBV7-9,-,TGTGCCAGCAGCGAGGAGGGCAGCATCACCGGGGAGCTGTTTTTT,CASSEEGSITGELFF
TRBJ1-1,-,TRBV30,few,TGTGCCTGGAGAGGTGGGGAACCCGGGGCCCTCCTTGAAGCTTTCTTT,CAWRGGEPGALLEAFF
TRBJ2-3,TRBD2,TRBV3-1,few,TGTGCCAGCAGCCAAGAACAGCGGGGGGGAAGCGATACGCAGTATTTT,CASSQEQRGGSDTQYF
TRBJ2-3,TRBD1,TRBV4-2,-,TGTGCCAGCAGCCAAGATGAGACAGGGAGTCCGGATACGCAGTATTTT,CASSQDETGSPDTQYF
TRBJ2-5,-,TRBV18,-,TGTGCCAGCTCACCAGAAATCCAAGAGACCCAGTACTTC,CASSPEIQETQYF
TRBJ2-5,-,TRBV7-2,-,TGTGCCAGCAGCTTAGGAGGGCCACGGGCAGAGACCCAGTACTTC,CASSLGGPRAETQYF
TRBJ2-7,TRBD1,TRBV4-1,many,TGCGCCAGCAGCCCTGGACAGGGGAACGAGCAGTACTTC,CASSPGQGNEQYF
TRBJ2-5,TRBD2,TRBV12-3/TRBV12-4,-,TGTGCCAGCAGTGAAACTAGCGGGGGAGCACAAAAAGAGACCCAGTACTTC,CASSETSGGAQKETQYF
TRBJ2-1,TRBD1,TRBV5-1,few,TGCGCCAGCAGCTTGCTGGACAGGGCCTACAATGAGCAGTTCTTC,CASSLLDRAYNEQFF
TRBJ1-5,-,TRBV7-9,few,TGTGCCAGCCAAGACAGATACAATCAGCCCCAGCATTTT,CASQDRYNQPQHF
TRBJ2-1,TRBD2,TRBV4-1,-,TGCGCCAGCAGCCAAGGGAAACAAGCGGGGGGCTACAATGAGCAGTTCTTC,CASSQGKQAGGYNEQFF
TRBJ1-2,-,TRBV5-4,-,TGTGCCAGCAGCTCGTTTTATGGCTACACCTTC,CASSSFYGYTF
TRBJ1-2,-,TRBV12-3/TRBV12-4,many,TGTGCCAGCAGTTTCTATCAACAGGACCACTATGGCTACACCTTC,CASSFYQQDHYGYTF
TRBJ2-1,TRBD2,TRBV7-9,-,TGTGCCAGCAGCTTAGTATCCCAAGGACTAGACTACAATGAGCAGTTCTTC,CASSLVSQGLDYNEQFF
TRBJ2-2,-,TRBV29-1,few,TGCAGCGGTGTGAGGGGGGTTCGTGGGGAGCTGTTTTTT,CSGVRGVRGELFF
TRBJ2-3,-,TRBV12-3/TRBV12-4,-,TGTGCCAGCAGGGGGGAGAACACAGATACGCAGTATTTT,CASRGENTDTQYF
TRBJ2-2,-,TRBV4-1,-,TGCGCCAGCAGCCAAGTTCCGCGGACAGTCACCGGGGAGCTGTTTTTT,CASSQVPRTVTGELFF
TRBJ1-5,TRBD1,TRBV15,few,TGTGCCACCAGCAGAGGGTTGGGACAGAATCAGCCCCAGCATTTT,CATSRGLGQNQPQHF